These T cell receptor beta chains were read from a single sample in a study of shared clonotypes between healthy human individuals. Data came from immunoSEQ multiplex PCR; TCRdb stores just in-frame clones and leaves some out. This sample has about 1.5 million clones, with approximately 98% found just once. The sequenced sample consisted of naive CD4+ T cells sorted from blood. These receptors were taken from a man under 40 in good health. Each CDR3 is given with its conserved first and last residue. The D gene is left open where the match is weak. Not all rows give a size; the values are once, few, many and, for expanded clones, a class.

clone_size,d_call,v_call,j_call,cdr3_nt,cdr3_aa
once,-,TRBV5-1,TRBJ1-1,TGCGCCAGCAGCTACCGCCGATCGAGCACTGAAGCTTTCTTT,CASSYRRSSTEAFF
once,-,TRBV6-5,TRBJ1-5,TGTGCCAGCAGAAAAACAGGGCGCAATCAGCCCCAGCATTTT,CASRKTGRNQPQHF
-,TRBD1,TRBV10-3,TRBJ2-7,TGTGCCACGCGGACAGGGGGGTCCTACGAGCAGTACTTC,CATRTGGSYEQYF
-,TRBD2,TRBV6-6,TRBJ2-7,TGTGCCAGCAGTTACTCCACTAGCGCCTACGAGCAGTACTTC,CASSYSTSAYEQYF
-,TRBD2,TRBV18,TRBJ2-1,TGTGCCAGCTCGGGGACTAGCGGGAGAAATGAGCAGTTCTTC,CASSGTSGRNEQFF
-,-,TRBV19,TRBJ1-2,TGTGCCAGTATTGCTCGGGCAAACTATGGCTACACCTTC,CASIARANYGYTF
-,TRBD2,TRBV5-4,TRBJ2-1,TGTGCCAGCAGCTTGAGACTAGCGGGAGGGAATGAGCAGTTCTTC,CASSLRLAGGNEQFF
-,-,TRBV7-2,TRBJ1-4,TGTGCCAGCAGTTTCTGGGCAGCGAAAAATGAAAAACTGTTTTTT,CASSFWAAKNEKLFF
-,TRBD1,TRBV12-5,TRBJ2-5,TGTGCTAGTGGTATGTCAGACAGGGGCCAAGAGACCCAGTACTTC,CASGMSDRGQETQYF
-,TRBD2,TRBV11-2,TRBJ2-2,TGTGCCAGCAGATACGCCTCCAGCGGGAGGATTATCGGGGAGCTGTTTTTT,CASRYASSGRIIGELFF
-,-,TRBV19,TRBJ2-3,TGTGCCAGTAGTATAAACCCCCCCGGGACAGATACGCAGTATTTT,CASSINPPGTDTQYF
-,-,TRBV2,TRBJ2-7,TGTGCCAGCAGTGGGCGGATCTACGAGCAGTACTTC,CASSGRIYEQYF
-,TRBD1,TRBV18,TRBJ2-5,TGTGCCAGCTCAGCTCAGGGGGCCGGGGAGACCCAGTACTTC,CASSAQGAGETQYF
-,TRBD2,TRBV5-1,TRBJ2-7,TGCGCCAGCAGCATGTACCTCCTCGGACTAGCGACACAAAACGAGCAGTACTTC,CASSMYLLGLATQNEQYF
-,TRBD2,TRBV10-3,TRBJ2-7,TGTGCCATCAGCCTACAACCCGGGACTAGCGGGAGGGCCTTCGGGGAGCAGTACTTC,CAISLQPGTSGRAFGEQYF
-,-,TRBV5-1,TRBJ1-3,TGCGCCAGCAGCTTGGGACAGGCGAAAGCTGGAAACACCATATATTTT,CASSLGQAKAGNTIYF
-,TRBD1,TRBV12-5,TRBJ2-7,TGTGCTAGTGGTTACGGGCCCGGACAGGGGTCCTACGAGCAGTACTTC,CASGYGPGQGSYEQYF
-,TRBD1,TRBV5-6,TRBJ2-7,TGTGCCAGCAGCTGGGCGGGACAGGAGTACTTC,CASSWAGQEYF
-,TRBD1,TRBV28,TRBJ1-5,TGTGCCAGCAGGGGGGACAGGGGAAGTCAGCCCCAGCATTTT,CASRGDRGSQPQHF
-,TRBD1,TRBV28,TRBJ2-2,TGTGCCAGCAGTCCCCGGACAGGGGCAATCGGGGAGCTGTTTTTT,CASSPRTGAIGELFF
-,-,TRBV5-6,TRBJ1-1,TGTGCCAGCAGCCTGGAGGGGCTGTCGGGAGACACTGAAGCTTTCTTT,CASSLEGLSGDTEAFF
-,-,TRBV7-2,TRBJ2-1,TGTGCCAGCAGTAAAGGGGTTATAATAATCAATGAGCAGTTCTTC,CASSKGVIIINEQFF
-,TRBD1,TRBV7-9,TRBJ2-2,TGTGCCAGCAGTCATCAAACAGGGGGACAGAACACCGGGGAGCTGTTTTTT,CASSHQTGGQNTGELFF
-,TRBD1,TRBV6-5,TRBJ1-3,TGTGCCAGCAGCCCCGGGACAGATAACACCATATATTTT,CASSPGTDNTIYF
-,TRBD2,TRBV15,TRBJ2-1,TGTGCCACCAGCGCAGGGGTACTAGCGGGAACAAGTGTGTTTGAGCAGTTCTTC,CATSAGVLAGTSVFEQFF
-,TRBD1,TRBV28,TRBJ1-2,TGTGCCAGCAGCCTGACAGGGGGATTTAACTATGGCTACACCTTC,CASSLTGGFNYGYTF
-,TRBD2,TRBV27,TRBJ2-1,TGTGCCAGCTGGACACGAGCCCGAGGACTAGCTCGCAATGAGCAGTTCTTC,CASWTRARGLARNEQFF
-,-,TRBV7-3,TRBJ2-1,TGTGCCAGCAGCACCGGTTACGGCAATGAGCAGTTCTTC,CASSTGYGNEQFF
-,TRBD1,TRBV6-6,TRBJ1-5,TGTGCCAGCAATCTTTCCGGGACAGATCAGCCCCAGCATTTT,CASNLSGTDQPQHF
-,TRBD2,TRBV5-1,TRBJ2-7,TGCGCCAGCAGCTGGTACGGGACTAGCGCAGCCTACGAGCAGTACTTC,CASSWYGTSAAYEQYF
-,-,TRBV11-2,TRBJ1-2,TGTGCCAGCAGCTTAGGCTCTCGTACAGGCCACTATGGCTACACCTTC,CASSLGSRTGHYGYTF
once,-,TRBV25-1,TRBJ1-2,TGTGCCAGTCTGGTGGGGGTCTCTGGCTACACCTTC,CASLVGVSGYTF
-,-,TRBV5-4,TRBJ2-5,TGTGCCAGCAGCTATAAAACAGGGAGCCAAGAGACCCAGTACTTC,CASSYKTGSQETQYF
-,TRBD2,TRBV4-2,TRBJ2-7,TGTGCCAGCAGCCAACGAAGCCTAGCGGGAGGCGACTACGAGCAGTACTTC,CASSQRSLAGGDYEQYF
-,-,TRBV29-1,TRBJ1-1,TGCAGCGTCGGGAGGTTGAACACTGAAGCTTTCTTT,CSVGRLNTEAFF
-,TRBD2,TRBV27,TRBJ2-3,TGTGCCAGCAGGACGAAAGCGGGAGGCGCCAGGGATACGCAGTATTTT,CASRTKAGGARDTQYF
-,-,TRBV19,TRBJ2-3,TGTGCCACCCACCGACCCCCAGATACGCAGTATTTT,CATHRPPDTQYF
-,-,TRBV7-9,TRBJ2-7,TGTGCCAGCGGCTATATGGGCGGCTCCTACGAGCAGTACTTC,CASGYMGGSYEQYF
-,TRBD2,TRBV6-5,TRBJ2-7,TGTGCCAGCAGGTTAAGCGGGAATCCTCCCTACGAGCAGTACTTC,CASRLSGNPPYEQYF
-,TRBD2,TRBV19,TRBJ2-3,TGTGCCAGTAGTACCAAACTAGCGGGATATGGTACAGATACGCAGTATTTT,CASSTKLAGYGTDTQYF
-,TRBD2,TRBV28,TRBJ2-1,TGTGCCAGCAGGCCAGGACTAGCGGGAGGGGAGCAGTTCTTC,CASRPGLAGGEQFF
-,-,TRBV14,TRBJ2-7,TGTGCCAGCAGCCAAGTGGAGATCTACGAGCAGTACTTC,CASSQVEIYEQYF
-,TRBD2,TRBV28,TRBJ2-7,TGTGCCAGCAGTTTATGGGCAGCGGGAGTCGAGTCCTACGAGCAGTACTTC,CASSLWAAGVESYEQYF
-,TRBD2,TRBV19,TRBJ2-7,TGTGCCAGCGGGAGGGGAAACGAGCAGTACTTC,CASGRGNEQYF
once,-,TRBV5-1,TRBJ2-2,TGCGCCAGCAGCTTGTTCCCCTTAGGAGGGACCGGGGAGCTGTTTTTT,CASSLFPLGGTGELFF
-,TRBD2,TRBV9,TRBJ2-7,TGTGCCAGCAGCGTTGGGGGGGAGACCTACGAGCAGTACTTC,CASSVGGETYEQYF
-,-,TRBV18,TRBJ2-2,TGTGCCAGCTCACCACCGAAAGGGGGTAACACCGGGGAGCTGTTTTTT,CASSPPKGGNTGELFF
-,TRBD2,TRBV5-4,TRBJ2-7,TGTGCCAGCAGCCCCAGGGGACTAGCGGGGAACTCCTACGAGCAGTACTTC,CASSPRGLAGNSYEQYF
-,-,TRBV9,TRBJ2-1,TGTGCCAGCAGCGTAGCGAGGGGCGGAGCCTACAATGAGCAGTTCTTC,CASSVARGGAYNEQFF
-,-,TRBV10-3,TRBJ1-3,TGTGCCATCCGGGCAGACACTGGAAACACCATATATTTT,CAIRADTGNTIYF
once,-,TRBV2,TRBJ1-5,TGTGCCAGCAGTGAATCGGTCCCGGCCAAGCGAAATCAGCCCCAGCATTTT,CASSESVPAKRNQPQHF
-,TRBD2,TRBV2,TRBJ2-1,TGTGCCAGCAAGGATCCTAGCGGGAGGTTTTTGGACAATGAGCAGTTCTTC,CASKDPSGRFLDNEQFF
-,TRBD1,TRBV6-1,TRBJ2-7,TGTGCCAGCTCGGGGGGACAGGGGGCGCGGGAGCAGTACTTC,CASSGGQGAREQYF
-,-,TRBV18,TRBJ1-3,TGTGCCAGCTCACCGAAGGACGGCGGCTCTGGAAACACCATATATTTT,CASSPKDGGSGNTIYF
-,-,TRBV27,TRBJ1-4,TGTGCCAGCAGTTTAAAAGGGGTCGGTGAAAAACTGTTTTTT,CASSLKGVGEKLFF
-,-,TRBV20-1,TRBJ2-1,TGCAGTGCTAGTTTAATTAATGAGCAGTTCTTC,CSASLINEQFF
once,-,TRBV2,TRBJ1-5,TGTGCCAGCAGTGAAGTCTCAGAGAATCAGCCCCAGCATTTT,CASSEVSENQPQHF
-,-,TRBV7-9,TRBJ1-2,TGTGCCAGCGAGCTTAGGTCGGAGGCCCTAGGGAGAAATGGCTACACCTTC,CASELRSEALGRNGYTF
-,TRBD2,TRBV28,TRBJ2-5,TGTGCCAGCAGTTTAACCGGGAGGAGCGGGGAGACCCAGTACTTC,CASSLTGRSGETQYF
-,-,TRBV9,TRBJ2-4,TGTGCCAGCAGCGTCGGAAGCTCCAAAAACATTCAGTACTTC,CASSVGSSKNIQYF